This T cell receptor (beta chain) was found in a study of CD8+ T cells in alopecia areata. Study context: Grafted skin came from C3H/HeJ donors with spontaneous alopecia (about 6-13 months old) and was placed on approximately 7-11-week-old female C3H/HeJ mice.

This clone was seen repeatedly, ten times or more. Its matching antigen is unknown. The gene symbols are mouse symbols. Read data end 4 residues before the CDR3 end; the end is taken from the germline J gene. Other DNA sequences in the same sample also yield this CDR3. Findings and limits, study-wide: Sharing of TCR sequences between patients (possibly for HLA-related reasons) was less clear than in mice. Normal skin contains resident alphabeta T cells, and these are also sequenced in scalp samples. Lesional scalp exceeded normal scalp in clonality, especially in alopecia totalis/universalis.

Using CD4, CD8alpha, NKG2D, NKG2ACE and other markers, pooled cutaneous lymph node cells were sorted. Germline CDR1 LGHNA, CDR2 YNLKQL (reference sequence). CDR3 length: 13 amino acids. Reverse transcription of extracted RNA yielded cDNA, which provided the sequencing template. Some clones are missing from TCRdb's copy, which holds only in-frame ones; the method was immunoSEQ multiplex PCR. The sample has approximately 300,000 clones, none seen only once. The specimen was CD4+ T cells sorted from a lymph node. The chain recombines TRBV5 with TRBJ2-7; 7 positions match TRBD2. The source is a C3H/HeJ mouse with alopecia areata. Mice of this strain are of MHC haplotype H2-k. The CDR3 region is CASSQDWGYEQYF. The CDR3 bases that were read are TGTGCCAGCAGCCAAGACTGGGGGTAT.